This TCR beta chain was identified in a study of T cell responses to AZD1222 COVID-19 vaccine. Findings and limits, study-wide: Without day 14 samples, only post-peak T cell repertoires were studied. Vaccine-associated CD4 TCRs ranged over spike, dominating at 160-218 and 743-854.

Germline V lookup: CDR1 SGHTA, CDR2 FQGTGA. The CDR3 contains 14 residues. V lost 2 bases, J lost 7 bases, and 12 bases lay in between. Note on this clone: Its target is not known.

Assay used: immunoSEQ multiplex PCR; TCRdb lists only in-frame clones, some missing. The sample holds approximately 85,000 clones, roughly nine tenths seen once. The chain combines TRBV7-3 with TRBJ2-1; tentative D call: TRBD2 (5 bases). This material consisted of peripheral blood, taken on day 0 of AZD1222 vaccination. This receptor was identified in an adult in good health. CDR3 in amino acids: CASSLVGSGNEQFF. CDR3 nucleotide sequence: TGTGCCAGCAGCTTAGTTGGGTCGGGAAATGAGCAGTTCTTC.